A selection of T cell receptor beta chains follows, all from one sample in a study of blood T cell repertoires in COVID-19. Here immunoSEQ multiplex PCR was the method, and the copy in TCRdb shows in-frame clones only, minus some. The sample holds about 320,000 clones; 90% are singletons and the top ten take 3.9%. The specimen was PBMCs or T cells enriched from blood (not recorded which). These receptors originate from a woman in her thirties who had been exposed to COVID-19. Both conserved end residues are part of each CDR3. Fields, in order: V gene, D gene, J gene, clone size, CDR3 protein, CDR3 DNA. A D gene is named only where the DNA matches it firmly. Size is stated for part of the rows, as once, few or many counts, or as a class when the clone is expanded.

v_gene: TRBV7-8; d_gene: TRBD1; j_gene: TRBJ1-2; abundance: .; CDR3aa: CASSFGDSYYGYTF; CDR3nt: TGTGCCAGCAGCTTCGGGGACAGTTACTATGGCTACACCTTC
v_gene: TRBV12-3/TRBV12-4; d_gene: .; j_gene: TRBJ2-7; abundance: .; CDR3aa: CASSLGAREQYF; CDR3nt: TGTGCCAGCAGTTTAGGAGCCCGCGAGCAGTACTTC
v_gene: TRBV13; d_gene: TRBD1; j_gene: TRBJ2-1; abundance: once; CDR3aa: CASSFGDRGNEQFF; CDR3nt: TGTGCCAGCAGCTTTGGGGACAGGGGCAATGAGCAGTTCTTC
v_gene: TRBV11-3; d_gene: TRBD1; j_gene: TRBJ1-6; abundance: .; CDR3aa: CASSYGTAPLHF; CDR3nt: TGTGCCAGCAGCTACGGGACAGCACCCCTCCACTTT
v_gene: TRBV6-1; d_gene: .; j_gene: TRBJ1-6; abundance: once; CDR3aa: CASSEVLGGTLHF; CDR3nt: TGTGCCAGCAGTGAAGTTTTAGGGGGAACCCTCCACTTT
v_gene: TRBV6-2/TRBV6-3; d_gene: TRBD1; j_gene: TRBJ1-4; abundance: once; CDR3aa: CASSYSIGTANEKLFF; CDR3nt: TGTGCCAGCAGCTATTCAATCGGGACAGCTAATGAAAAACTGTTTTTT
v_gene: TRBV4-1; d_gene: .; j_gene: TRBJ2-5; abundance: .; CDR3aa: CASSQAFETQYF; CDR3nt: TGCGCCAGCAGCCAAGCGTTCGAGACCCAGTACTTC
v_gene: TRBV5-6; d_gene: .; j_gene: TRBJ2-3; abundance: .; CDR3aa: CASSTMVLQSHSTDTQYF; CDR3nt: TGTGCCAGCAGCACAATGGTCCTACAGTCACATAGCACAGATACGCAGTATTTT
v_gene: TRBV2; d_gene: TRBD1; j_gene: TRBJ1-4; abundance: few; CDR3aa: CASRYTGEALFF; CDR3nt: TGTGCCAGCAGATACACAGGGGAGGCACTGTTTTTT
v_gene: TRBV6-2/TRBV6-3; d_gene: TRBD1; j_gene: TRBJ1-5; abundance: .; CDR3aa: CASSYDRASNQPQHF; CDR3nt: TGTGCCAGCAGCTATGACAGGGCAAGCAATCAGCCCCAGCATTTT
v_gene: TRBV10-1; d_gene: .; j_gene: TRBJ1-1; abundance: .; CDR3aa: CAGPPTDCEAFF; CDR3nt: TGCGCCGGACCTCCGACGGACTGTGAAGCTTTCTTT
v_gene: TRBV4-1; d_gene: .; j_gene: TRBJ1-2; abundance: .; CDR3aa: CASSQDQDPNYGYTF; CDR3nt: TGCGCCAGCAGCCAAGATCAGGATCCTAACTATGGCTACACCTTC
v_gene: TRBV7-6; d_gene: .; j_gene: TRBJ2-7; abundance: .; CDR3aa: CASSLNPSTVHEQYF; CDR3nt: TGTGCCAGCAGCTTAAATCCATCCACAGTCCACGAGCAGTACTTC
v_gene: TRBV9; d_gene: .; j_gene: TRBJ2-2; abundance: .; CDR3aa: CASSPFRGTGELFF; CDR3nt: TGTGCCAGCAGCCCGTTTCGGGGGACCGGGGAGCTGTTTTTT
v_gene: TRBV6-6; d_gene: .; j_gene: TRBJ1-1; abundance: .; CDR3aa: CASSYWRGMPNTEAFF; CDR3nt: TGTGCCAGCAGTTACTGGCGGGGGATGCCGAACACTGAAGCTTTCTTT
v_gene: TRBV6-1; d_gene: .; j_gene: TRBJ2-3; abundance: .; CDR3aa: CASSEAGRIADTQYF; CDR3nt: TGTGCCAGCAGTGAAGCAGGGAGGATCGCAGATACGCAGTATTTT
v_gene: TRBV6-1; d_gene: .; j_gene: TRBJ2-3; abundance: .; CDR3aa: CASSELRPTGADTQYF; CDR3nt: TGTGCCAGCAGTGAGTTGCGGCCAACTGGGGCGGATACGCAGTATTTT
v_gene: TRBV7-6; d_gene: .; j_gene: TRBJ2-2; abundance: .; CDR3aa: CASSSPRVFGELFF; CDR3nt: TGTGCCAGCAGCTCACCCAGGGTGTTCGGGGAGCTGTTTTTT
v_gene: TRBV24-1; d_gene: TRBD1; j_gene: TRBJ1-1; abundance: .; CDR3aa: CATSLDRDTEAFF; CDR3nt: TGTGCCACCAGTTTGGACAGGGACACTGAAGCTTTCTTT
v_gene: TRBV18; d_gene: .; j_gene: TRBJ1-2; abundance: once; CDR3aa: CASSLSRQTLWGYTF; CDR3nt: TGTGCCAGCTCCCTTAGTCGACAGACCCTCTGGGGCTACACCTTC
v_gene: TRBV7-7; d_gene: TRBD2; j_gene: TRBJ2-5; abundance: .; CDR3aa: CASSLAASGLETQYF; CDR3nt: TGTGCCAGCAGCTTAGCGGCTAGCGGGTTGGAGACCCAGTACTTC
v_gene: TRBV29-1; d_gene: TRBD1; j_gene: TRBJ1-3; abundance: .; CDR3aa: CSIAEGQGRSGNTIYF; CDR3nt: TGCAGCATCGCCGAGGGACAGGGTAGATCTGGAAACACCATATATTTT
v_gene: TRBV5-1; d_gene: TRBD2; j_gene: TRBJ2-5; abundance: .; CDR3aa: CASSLATGTSVGGETQYF; CDR3nt: TGCGCCAGCAGCTTGGCTACCGGGACTAGCGTGGGGGGAGAGACCCAGTACTTC
v_gene: TRBV4-1; d_gene: .; j_gene: TRBJ1-5; abundance: .; CDR3aa: CASSQEGGSNQPQHF; CDR3nt: TGCGCCAGCAGCCAAGAGGGAGGGAGCAATCAGCCCCAGCATTTT
v_gene: TRBV5-4; d_gene: .; j_gene: TRBJ1-6; abundance: .; CDR3aa: CASSLALADYNSPLHF; CDR3nt: TGTGCCAGCAGCTTGGCCTTAGCGGATTATAATTCACCCCTCCACTTT
v_gene: TRBV19; d_gene: .; j_gene: TRBJ1-4; abundance: .; CDR3aa: CASSMGTGTNEKLFF; CDR3nt: TGTGCCAGTAGTATGGGTACAGGGACTAATGAAAAACTGTTTTTT
v_gene: TRBV3-1/TRBV3-2; d_gene: TRBD1; j_gene: TRBJ2-7; abundance: .; CDR3aa: CASGGQGAIYEQYF; CDR3nt: TGTGCCAGCGGGGGACAGGGGGCTATCTACGAGCAGTACTTC
v_gene: TRBV7-9; d_gene: TRBD1; j_gene: TRBJ1-4; abundance: .; CDR3aa: CASSEGQGEVGEKLFF; CDR3nt: TGTGCCAGCAGCGAGGGACAGGGGGAAGTCGGAGAAAAACTGTTTTTT
v_gene: TRBV19; d_gene: TRBD1; j_gene: TRBJ1-1; abundance: few; CDR3aa: CASRGTGGGTEAFF; CDR3nt: TGTGCCAGTAGGGGGACAGGGGGTGGAACTGAAGCTTTCTTT
v_gene: TRBV5-1; d_gene: .; j_gene: TRBJ1-3; abundance: .; CDR3aa: CASSLGHEGNTIYF; CDR3nt: TGCGCCAGCAGCTTGGGACACGAAGGAAACACCATATATTTT
v_gene: TRBV30; d_gene: .; j_gene: TRBJ2-1; abundance: .; CDR3aa: CAWSPAYNEQFF; CDR3nt: TGTGCCTGGAGTCCAGCCTACAATGAGCAGTTCTTC
v_gene: TRBV30; d_gene: .; j_gene: TRBJ1-2; abundance: .; CDR3aa: CAWSRGSGGYTF; CDR3nt: TGTGCCTGGAGTCGGGGATCGGGGGGCTACACCTTC
v_gene: TRBV5-5; d_gene: .; j_gene: TRBJ1-1; abundance: few; CDR3aa: CASRPGGARNTEAFF; CDR3nt: TGTGCCAGCAGACCTGGCGGGGCGCGGAACACTGAAGCTTTCTTT
v_gene: TRBV9; d_gene: TRBD1; j_gene: TRBJ2-3; abundance: .; CDR3aa: CASSPTGGSFDTQYF; CDR3nt: TGTGCCAGCAGCCCCACAGGGGGCTCTTTTGATACGCAGTATTTT
v_gene: TRBV25-1; d_gene: TRBD2; j_gene: TRBJ2-1; abundance: .; CDR3aa: CASSGSGGVNEQFF; CDR3nt: TGTGCCAGCAGTGGGTCGGGGGGGGTCAATGAGCAGTTCTTC
v_gene: TRBV4-3; d_gene: TRBD1; j_gene: TRBJ1-1; abundance: .; CDR3aa: CASSQEPGTGLGAFF; CDR3nt: TGCGCCAGCAGCCAAGAACCCGGGACAGGGCTTGGAGCTTTCTTT
v_gene: TRBV5-1; d_gene: TRBD2; j_gene: TRBJ2-3; abundance: .; CDR3aa: CASSQGLVLDTQYF; CDR3nt: TGCGCCAGCAGCCAGGGACTAGTTCTCGATACGCAGTATTTT